The 14 T cell receptor beta chains below come from one sample, sequenced in a study of T cell responses to AZD1222 COVID-19 vaccine. Method: immunoSEQ multiplex PCR; TCRdb's copy keeps in-frame clones and lacks some. Here the sample spans 150,000 to 200,000 clones, approximately 92% being singletons. The starting material was peripheral blood, obtained on day 0 of AZD1222 vaccination. The receptors stem from an adult in good health.

For the CDR3, the DNA is TGTGCCAGCAGTTACGGGGGGTCGGATCAGCCCCAGCATTTT. Translated: CASSYGGSDQPQHF. This chain connects TRBV6-5 to TRBJ1-5; D perhaps matches TRBD1 (5 bases). CDR3 size: 14 residues. Germline V CDR1 and CDR2: MNHEY, SVGAGI. V lost 2 bases and J lost 5, with 10 bases in between.

This chain uses TRBV21-1 with TRBJ2-7; the table's TRBD1 call for D was not verified on the DNA. TRBV21-1 is assigned pseudogene status. The length of the CDR3 is 14 residues. The CDR3 nucleotides are TGTGCCAGCAGCAAAATAAGGGGCCGGTACGAGCAGTACTTC. Protein sequence: CASSKIRGRYEQYF.

The rearrangement joins TRBV6-6 to TRBJ2-3; 7 bases fit TRBD2. The CDR3 length is 16 residues. Germline CDR1 is MNHNY and CDR2 is SVGAGI (reference sequence). Germline trimming cut 5 bases from V and 1 base from J; bases unmatched to any gene: 9. This CDR3 reads CASSINKAGGTDTQYF. CDR3 bases: TGTGCCAGCAGTATCAATAAGGCGGGAGGCACAGATACGCAGTATTTT.

This chain uses TRBV27 with TRBJ2-7, with TRBD2 as a possible D gene (5 bases). The CDR3 spans 15 residues. From germline, CDR1 is MNHEY and CDR2 SMNVEV (reference sequence). Between the trimmed V and J ends, which lost 1 base and 3 bases, there was a span of 13 bases. CDR3 region: CASSLYGGSDYEQYF. CDR3 nucleotide sequence: TGTGCCAGCAGTTTATATGGTGGGAGCGACTACGAGCAGTACTTC.

This rearrangement joins TRBV4-1 to TRBJ1-1, with D perhaps matching TRBD1 (5 bases). Trimming cost V 1 base and J 3 bases, with 6 bases left between them. Looked up from germline, CDR1 is MGHRA and CDR2 is YSYEKL. The CDR3 is made up of 13 amino acids. The CDR3 DNA sequence: TGCGCCAGCAGCCAAGTAGGGGACACTGAAGCTTTCTTT. It codes for CASSQVGDTEAFF.

This clone was counted a single time. CDR3 loop: CASSQPLLAGGIRNEQFF. In DNA, the CDR3 is TGTGCCAGCAGCCAACCCCTTTTAGCGGGAGGGATTCGAAATGAGCAGTTCTTC. The chain employs TRBV3-1 (or the pseudogene TRBV3-2) and TRBJ2-1; 11 bases agree with TRBD2. Germline assignment: CDR1 LGHDT and CDR2 YNNKEL (reference sequence). Losses at the gene ends were 2 bases for V and 7 bases for J; bases not matched to a gene: 13. This CDR3 is built from 18 residues.

V usage is TRBV3-1 (or the pseudogene TRBV3-2) and J usage is TRBJ2-5, with D possibly being TRBD1 (5 bases). Germline V lookup: CDR1 LGHDT, CDR2 YNNKEL (reference sequence). The CDR3 has 17 amino acids. V gave up 5 bases and J gave up 0 bases, with 19 bases separating them. DNA of the CDR3: TGTGCCAGCAGCGCTCCCTTTACCAACAGGTACCAAGAGACCCAGTACTTC. Amino acids: CASSAPFTNRYQETQYF.

The V gene is TRBV2, the J gene TRBJ1-1; TRBD1 matches 9 bases. With 6 bases clipped from V and 7 bases from J, the junction kept 6 bases outside the gene matches. Germline V gene lookup returns CDR1 SNHLY and CDR2 FYNNEI. There are 13 residues in the CDR3. The CDR3 bases are TGTGCCAGCAGGGTGGACAGGGGTGGTGAAGCTTTCTTT. Translation gives CASRVDRGGEAFF.

The V call is TRBV5-4, the J call TRBJ1-1; D is unclear. This CDR3 region has 13 residues. The germline V and J ends were trimmed by 3 bases and 5 bases, with 11 bases remaining between them. CDR1 and CDR2 (germline): SGHNT, YYREEE (reference sequence). The CDR3 spells CASSSQDLTEAFF. As DNA, the CDR3 is TGTGCCAGCAGCTCCCAGGACCTTACTGAAGCTTTCTTT.

The chain combines TRBV28 with TRBJ2-5; 12 nucleotides agree with TRBD1. The CDR3 is 16 amino acids. Losses at the gene ends were 1 base for V and 5 bases for J; bases not matched to a gene: 5. CDR1 is MDHEN and CDR2 is SYDVKM in the germline V gene. The DNA for the CDR3 is TGTGCCAGCAGTTTATTTCCGGGACAGGGGGCTGAGACCCAGTACTTC. It codes for CASSLFPGQGAETQYF.

The chain joins TRBV9 to TRBJ2-7; 10 bases line up with TRBD2. Unmatched junction bases numbered 5, after V lost 0 bases and J lost 5 bases. This CDR3 comprises 15 residues. CDR1 SGDLS and CDR2 YYNGEE come from the germline V gene. CDR3 protein: CASSVGASGRDEQYF. DNA for the CDR3: TGTGCCAGCAGCGTAGGGGCTAGCGGGAGAGACGAGCAGTACTTC.

Written as DNA, the CDR3 is TGTGCCAGCAGTTTGACAGCGAATTCACCCCTCCACTTT. It specifies CASSLTANSPLHF. The V call is TRBV12-3 or TRBV12-4, the J call TRBJ1-6; D possibly corresponds to TRBD1 (5 bases). V lost 3 bases to trimming and J lost 7 bases, with 7 bases between them. The CDR3 extends over 13 amino acids.

V is TRBV7-2 and J is TRBJ1-2, with a possible D match to TRBD1 (5 bases). The CDR3 contains 14 residues. The germline CDR1 and CDR2 sequences are SGHTA and FQGNSA. The V gene lost 5 bases and the J gene lost 4 bases, with 14 bases spanning the gap. CDR3 nucleotide sequence: TGTGCCAGCAGCCCGGACACACTGGGCTATGGCTACACCTTC. Translation gives CASSPDTLGYGYTF.

This chain links TRBV9 with TRBJ2-7; D is uncertain. CDR1 is SGDLS and CDR2 is YYNGEE in the germline V gene. Trimming left V 8 bases short and J 2 bases short, with 20 bases between. The CDR3 is made up of 15 amino acids. Here the CDR3 reads CASQRTKSSPYEQYF. CDR3 DNA sequence: TGTGCCAGTCAAAGAACAAAGAGTTCTCCCTACGAGCAGTACTTC.